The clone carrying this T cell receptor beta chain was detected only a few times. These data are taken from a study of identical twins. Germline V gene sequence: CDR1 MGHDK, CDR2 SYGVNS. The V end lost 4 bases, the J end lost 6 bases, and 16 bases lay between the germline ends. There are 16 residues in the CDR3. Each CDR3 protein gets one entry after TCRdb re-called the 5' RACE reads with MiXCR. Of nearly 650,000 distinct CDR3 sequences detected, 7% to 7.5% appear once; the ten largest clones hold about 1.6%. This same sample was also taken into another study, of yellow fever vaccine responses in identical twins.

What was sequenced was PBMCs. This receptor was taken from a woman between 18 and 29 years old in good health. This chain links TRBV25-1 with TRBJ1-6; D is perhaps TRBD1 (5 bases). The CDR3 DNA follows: TGTGCCAGCAGTGCCCCGGCGGGGACTGCTAATTCACCCCTCCACTTT. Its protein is CASSAPAGTANSPLHF.